These T cell receptor beta chains were read from a single sample in a study of blood T cell repertoires in COVID-19. The table came from immunoSEQ multiplex PCR; TCRdb's copy has only in-frame clones and leaves some out. Of roughly 180,000 clones in the sample, about nine tenths were seen once. The sequencing input was PBMCs or T cells enriched from blood (not recorded which). The origin of the receptors is a woman aged 30 to 39 who had recovered from COVID-19. Both conserved end residues are part of each CDR3. A D gene is named only where the DNA matches it firmly. Size is omitted from some rows. Given values are once, few, many or a class for expanded clones.

length: 15
V: TRBV4-3
size: -
D: -
J: TRBJ2-4
CDR3: CASSHRLEAKNIQYF
DNA: TGCGCCAGCAGCCACAGACTAGAAGCCAAAAACATTCAGTACTTC

length: 15
V: TRBV7-9
size: few
D: -
J: TRBJ1-1
CDR3: CASSPSDSSGRGAFF
DNA: TGTGCCAGCAGCCCGTCGGACTCAAGCGGCAGGGGAGCTTTCTTT

length: 14
V: TRBV5-1
size: -
D: TRBD1
J: TRBJ2-1
CDR3: CASSTTGGDGEQFF
DNA: TGCGCCAGCAGCACGACAGGGGGAGACGGTGAGCAGTTCTTC

length: 15
V: TRBV4-1
size: -
D: -
J: TRBJ1-1
CDR3: CASSLLIQGRTEAFF
DNA: TGCGCCAGTAGCTTATTGATACAGGGTCGTACTGAAGCTTTCTTT

length: 14
V: TRBV30
size: -
D: -
J: TRBJ1-4
CDR3: CAWSVPGADEKLFF
DNA: TGTGCCTGGAGTGTACCAGGGGCAGACGAAAAACTGTTTTTT

length: 15
V: TRBV5-4
size: -
D: -
J: TRBJ1-1
CDR3: CASSPGTRPITEAFF
DNA: TGTGCCAGCAGCCCCGGGACAAGGCCGATCACTGAAGCTTTCTTT

length: 15
V: TRBV5-8
size: -
D: -
J: TRBJ1-3
CDR3: CASSFTGNSGNTIYF
DNA: TGTGCCAGCAGCTTTACAGGGAACTCTGGAAACACCATATATTTT

length: 15
V: TRBV5-1
size: -
D: -
J: TRBJ1-6
CDR3: CASSLDSGDNSPLHF
DNA: TGCGCCAGCAGCTTGGACTCCGGGGATAATTCACCCCTCCACTTT

length: 12
V: TRBV15
size: -
D: -
J: TRBJ1-5
CDR3: CATSRVEQPQHF
DNA: TGTGCCACCAGCAGAGTAGAGCAGCCCCAGCATTTT

length: 14
V: TRBV6-5
size: -
D: -
J: TRBJ1-4
CDR3: CASSYSRRDEKLFF
DNA: TGTGCCAGCAGTTACTCCAGGAGGGATGAAAAACTGTTTTTT

length: 14
V: TRBV27
size: -
D: TRBD1
J: TRBJ2-7
CDR3: CASSWDRGDYEQYF
DNA: TGTGCCAGCAGTTGGGACAGGGGTGACTACGAGCAGTACTTC

length: 19
V: TRBV13
size: -
D: TRBD2
J: TRBJ2-5
CDR3: CASSLDQGASGRARETQYF
DNA: TGTGCCAGCAGCTTAGATCAGGGGGCTAGCGGGAGGGCCAGAGAGACCCAGTACTTC

length: 17
V: TRBV4-3
size: -
D: -
J: TRBJ2-1
CDR3: CASSQDRENVAYNEQFF
DNA: TGCGCCAGCAGCCAAGATAGGGAGAATGTGGCTTACAATGAGCAGTTCTTC

length: 16
V: TRBV7-2
size: -
D: -
J: TRBJ2-1
CDR3: CASSPRRGGRGNEQFF
DNA: TGTGCCAGCAGCCCTAGGAGGGGTGGGAGAGGAAATGAGCAGTTCTTC

length: 17
V: TRBV24-1
size: -
D: TRBD2
J: TRBJ2-2
CDR3: CATSDFSSGRNTGELFF
DNA: TGTGCCACCAGTGATTTTTCTAGCGGGAGGAACACCGGGGAGCTGTTTTTT

length: 14
V: TRBV25-1
size: -
D: TRBD2
J: TRBJ2-7
CDR3: CASNVGGLGSEQYF
DNA: TGTGCCAGCAATGTTGGGGGACTAGGTTCCGAGCAGTACTTC

length: 13
V: TRBV20-1
size: -
D: -
J: TRBJ1-1
CDR3: CSASPRGNTEAFF
DNA: TGCAGTGCTAGTCCGCGGGGAAACACTGAAGCTTTCTTT

length: 15
V: TRBV19
size: -
D: -
J: TRBJ1-4
CDR3: CASSMIGTSSEKLFF
DNA: TGTGCCAGTAGTATGATAGGGACATCAAGTGAAAAACTGTTTTTT

length: 15
V: TRBV5-8
size: -
D: -
J: TRBJ1-1
CDR3: CASSLYRELTTEAFF
DNA: TGTGCCAGCAGCTTATACAGGGAGCTTACCACTGAAGCTTTCTTT

length: 15
V: TRBV5-8
size: -
D: TRBD1
J: TRBJ1-2
CDR3: CASSLQDRVYYGYTF
DNA: TGTGCCAGCAGCTTGCAAGACAGGGTATACTATGGCTACACCTTC

length: 13
V: TRBV30
size: -
D: TRBD2
J: TRBJ2-1
CDR3: CAWSETSLNEQFF
DNA: TGTGCCTGGAGCGAGACTAGCCTCAATGAGCAGTTCTTC

length: 13
V: TRBV7-9
size: -
D: -
J: TRBJ2-1
CDR3: CASSLAPSNEQFF
DNA: TGTGCCAGCAGCTTAGCACCTAGCAATGAGCAGTTCTTC

length: 14
V: TRBV5-4
size: -
D: -
J: TRBJ2-7
CDR3: CASSLISVSYEQYF
DNA: TGTGCCAGCAGCTTGATTAGCGTCTCCTACGAGCAGTACTTC

length: 16
V: TRBV11-2
size: -
D: -
J: TRBJ1-6
CDR3: CASSLRQYSYNSPLHF
DNA: TGTGCCAGCAGCTTACGTCAGTACTCCTATAATTCACCCCTCCACTTT

length: 16
V: TRBV19
size: once
D: TRBD1
J: TRBJ1-1
CDR3: CASSTGTGGGGTEAFF
DNA: TGTGCCAGTAGTACCGGGACAGGGGGCGGAGGAACTGAAGCTTTCTTT

length: 14
V: TRBV19
size: -
D: -
J: TRBJ2-7
CDR3: CASSTDSTAYEQYF
DNA: TGTGCCAGTAGTACCGACTCCACTGCCTACGAGCAGTACTTC

length: 16
V: TRBV5-1
size: -
D: TRBD1
J: TRBJ1-1
CDR3: CASSTRDSNMNTEAFF
DNA: TGCGCCAGCAGCACGAGGGACAGCAATATGAACACTGAAGCTTTCTTT

length: 15
V: TRBV5-1
size: -
D: -
J: TRBJ2-2
CDR3: CASSPGPGRDGELFF
DNA: TGCGCCAGCAGCCCAGGCCCCGGGCGGGACGGGGAGCTGTTTTTT

length: 14
V: TRBV21-1
size: -
D: -
J: TRBJ1-2
CDR3: CASSKGEGNYGYTF
DNA: TGTGCCAGCAGCAAAGGGGAGGGAAACTATGGCTACACCTTC

length: 13
V: TRBV11-2
size: -
D: -
J: TRBJ2-1
CDR3: CASSLDYSREGFF
DNA: TGTGCCAGCAGCTTAGATTACTCCCGGGAAGGATTCTTC

length: 13
V: TRBV4-1
size: -
D: TRBD1
J: TRBJ1-1
CDR3: CASSQDRGLIAFF
DNA: TGCGCCAGCAGCCAAGACAGGGGGTTGATCGCTTTCTTT

length: 14
V: TRBV9
size: -
D: TRBD1
J: TRBJ2-7
CDR3: CASSVDRVPYEQYF
DNA: TGTGCCAGCAGCGTCGACAGGGTCCCCTACGAGCAGTACTTC

length: 14
V: TRBV29-1
size: -
D: TRBD1
J: TRBJ1-5
CDR3: CSVEEDRDNQPQHF
DNA: TGCAGCGTAGAGGAGGACAGGGACAATCAGCCCCAGCATTTT

length: 16
V: TRBV3-1/TRBV3-2
size: -
D: -
J: TRBJ2-6
CDR3: CASSAGLAPGANVLTF
DNA: TGTGCCAGCAGTGCCGGGCTAGCGCCTGGGGCCAACGTCCTGACTTTC

length: 15
V: TRBV6-5
size: -
D: TRBD1
J: TRBJ1-5
CDR3: CASSPTGGGNQPQHF
DNA: TGTGCCAGCAGCCCGACAGGGGGCGGCAATCAGCCCCAGCATTTT

length: 11
V: TRBV24-1
size: -
D: -
J: TRBJ1-2
CDR3: CATSDFDGYTF
DNA: TGTGCCACCAGTGATTTCGATGGCTACACCTTC

length: 13
V: TRBV19
size: -
D: -
J: TRBJ1-1
CDR3: CASSPTQGTEAFF
DNA: TGTGCCAGTAGTCCCACACAGGGCACTGAAGCTTTCTTT

length: 15
V: TRBV6-5
size: -
D: TRBD1
J: TRBJ1-2
CDR3: CASSYLGQGRYGYTF
DNA: TGTGCCAGCAGTTACCTAGGACAGGGTAGATATGGCTACACCTTC

length: 14
V: TRBV5-4
size: -
D: TRBD1
J: TRBJ1-2
CDR3: CASSNGQGARGYTF
DNA: TGTGCCAGCAGCAACGGACAGGGGGCGCGAGGCTACACCTTC

length: 17
V: TRBV15
size: -
D: TRBD2
J: TRBJ2-1
CDR3: CATSRGTGLALYNEQFF
DNA: TGTGCCACCAGCAGGGGGACCGGACTAGCGTTATACAATGAGCAGTTCTTC

length: 14
V: TRBV6-5
size: -
D: TRBD1
J: TRBJ1-1
CDR3: CASSYSGTGPEAFF
DNA: TGTGCCAGCAGTTACTCCGGGACAGGGCCTGAAGCTTTCTTT

length: 14
V: TRBV2
size: -
D: TRBD1
J: TRBJ2-2
CDR3: CASRDRVNTGELFF
DNA: TGTGCCAGCCGCGACAGGGTAAACACCGGGGAGCTGTTTTTT

length: 17
V: TRBV7-2
size: -
D: -
J: TRBJ1-5
CDR3: CASSLVRDPGLNQPQHF
DNA: TGTGCCAGCAGCTTAGTCCGAGACCCCGGACTTAATCAGCCCCAGCATTTT

length: 14
V: TRBV4-3
size: -
D: -
J: TRBJ1-4
CDR3: CASSQDSGAEKLFF
DNA: TGCGCCAGCAGCCAAGATTCGGGAGCCGAAAAACTGTTTTTT

length: 15
V: TRBV9
size: few
D: TRBD1
J: TRBJ2-6
CDR3: CASNRDSSGANVLTF
DNA: TGTGCCAGCAATCGGGACAGCTCTGGGGCCAACGTCCTGACTTTC

length: 13
V: TRBV7-2
size: few
D: -
J: TRBJ1-2
CDR3: CASSLGQFYGYTF
DNA: TGTGCCAGCAGCTTGGGCCAGTTCTATGGCTACACCTTC

length: 16
V: TRBV4-3
size: -
D: -
J: TRBJ1-2
CDR3: CASSLGHDVENYGYTF
DNA: TGCGCCAGCAGCCTTGGACACGACGTAGAGAACTATGGCTACACCTTC

length: 16
V: TRBV7-9
size: -
D: TRBD1
J: TRBJ1-2
CDR3: CASSLGWTGGGYGYTF
DNA: TGTGCCAGCAGCTTAGGCTGGACAGGGGGAGGCTATGGCTACACCTTC

length: 15
V: TRBV7-7
size: -
D: TRBD2
J: TRBJ2-2
CDR3: CASSSLAGGPGELFF
DNA: TGTGCTAGCAGTAGCCTAGCGGGGGGACCCGGGGAGCTGTTTTTT

length: 15
V: TRBV9
size: few
D: -
J: TRBJ1-3
CDR3: CASSYDGDSGNTIYF
DNA: TGTGCCAGCAGCTATGACGGAGACTCTGGAAACACCATATATTTT

length: 16
V: TRBV7-2
size: once
D: -
J: TRBJ2-1
CDR3: CASSLEGRLVWNEQFF
DNA: TGTGCCAGCAGCTTAGAGGGGAGACTAGTTTGGAATGAGCAGTTCTTC

length: 14
V: TRBV6-6
size: -
D: -
J: TRBJ1-1
CDR3: CASTPRSGGLEAFF
DNA: TGTGCCAGCACTCCGAGGTCGGGTGGCCTGGAAGCTTTCTTT

length: 14
V: TRBV7-8
size: -
D: -
J: TRBJ1-2
CDR3: CASSLVPAIYGYTF
DNA: TGTGCCAGCAGCTTAGTTCCAGCGATATATGGCTACACCTTC

length: 13
V: TRBV27
size: -
D: -
J: TRBJ1-2
CDR3: CASSLLQGRGYTF
DNA: TGTGCCAGCAGTTTACTACAGGGACGTGGCTACACCTTC

length: 12
V: TRBV7-9
size: -
D: -
J: TRBJ1-2
CDR3: CASMAPNYGYTF
DNA: TGTGCCAGCATGGCTCCTAACTATGGCTACACCTTC

length: 15
V: TRBV11-3
size: -
D: -
J: TRBJ1-2
CDR3: CASSFGRTSSGGYTF
DNA: TGTGCCAGCAGCTTCGGGAGAACCTCCTCGGGCGGCTACACCTTC

length: 15
V: TRBV11-3
size: -
D: -
J: TRBJ2-1
CDR3: CASSLREFSYNEQFF
DNA: TGTGCCAGCAGCTTACGGGAGTTCTCCTACAATGAGCAGTTCTTC

length: 15
V: TRBV27
size: -
D: TRBD1
J: TRBJ1-6
CDR3: CASSPGQGGHSPLHF
DNA: TGTGCCAGCAGTCCGGGACAGGGAGGACATTCACCCCTCCACTTT

length: 16
V: TRBV9
size: -
D: -
J: TRBJ2-7
CDR3: CASSSSADQSSYEQYF
DNA: TGTGCCAGCAGTTCGAGCGCGGATCAAAGCTCCTACGAGCAGTACTTC

length: 13
V: TRBV7-8
size: once
D: -
J: TRBJ1-1
CDR3: CASRSAWNTEAFF
DNA: TGTGCCAGCAGGAGTGCGTGGAACACTGAAGCTTTCTTT